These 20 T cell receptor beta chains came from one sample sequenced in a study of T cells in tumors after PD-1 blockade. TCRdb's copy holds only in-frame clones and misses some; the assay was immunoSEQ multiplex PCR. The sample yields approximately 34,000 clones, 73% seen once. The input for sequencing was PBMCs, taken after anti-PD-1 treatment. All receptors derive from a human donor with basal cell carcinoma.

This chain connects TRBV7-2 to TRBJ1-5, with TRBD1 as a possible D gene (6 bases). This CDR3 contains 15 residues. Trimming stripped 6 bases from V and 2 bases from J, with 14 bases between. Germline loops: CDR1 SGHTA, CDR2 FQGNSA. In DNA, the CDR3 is TGTGCCAGCAGTTCGGGGGGGGGCCGCAATCAGCCCCAGCATTTT. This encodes CASSSGGGRNQPQHF.

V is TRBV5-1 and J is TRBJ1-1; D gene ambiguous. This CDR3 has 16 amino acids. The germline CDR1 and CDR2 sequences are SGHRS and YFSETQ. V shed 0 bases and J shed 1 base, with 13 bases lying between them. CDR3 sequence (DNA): TGCGCCAGCAGCTTGGCGGCCAATTCGCGGAACACTGAAGCTTTCTTT. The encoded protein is CASSLAANSRNTEAFF.

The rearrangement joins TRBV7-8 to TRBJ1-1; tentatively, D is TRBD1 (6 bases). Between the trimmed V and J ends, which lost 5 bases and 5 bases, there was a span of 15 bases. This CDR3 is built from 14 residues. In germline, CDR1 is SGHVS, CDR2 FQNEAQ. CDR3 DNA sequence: TGTGCCAGCAGCGATCCATGGGGGCAGACTGAAGCTTTCTTT. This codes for CASSDPWGQTEAFF.

The CDR3 nucleotides are TGTGCCAGCAGCAATAGCGGGTTTCGCACCGGGGAGCTGTTTTTT. Its protein product is CASSNSGFRTGELFF. V gene TRBV3-1 (or the pseudogene TRBV3-2) combines with J gene TRBJ2-2; 7 positions match TRBD2. J gave up 4 bases and V 5 bases, and 7 bases lay outside the gene matches. CDR1 is LGHDT and CDR2 is YNNKEL in the germline V gene (reference sequence). The CDR3 spans 15 residues.

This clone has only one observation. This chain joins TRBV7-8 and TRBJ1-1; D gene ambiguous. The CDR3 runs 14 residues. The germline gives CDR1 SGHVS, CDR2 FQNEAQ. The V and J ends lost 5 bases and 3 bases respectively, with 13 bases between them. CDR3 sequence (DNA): TGTGCCAGCAGCCCCCGAGTAGGTGACACTGAAGCTTTCTTT. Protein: CASSPRVGDTEAFF.

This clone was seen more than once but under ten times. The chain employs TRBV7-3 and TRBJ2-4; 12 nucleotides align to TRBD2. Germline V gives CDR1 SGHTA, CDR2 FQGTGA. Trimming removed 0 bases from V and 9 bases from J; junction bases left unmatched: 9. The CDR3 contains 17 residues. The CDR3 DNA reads TGTGCCAGCAGCTTAACAGTCCCTAGCGGGGGGGCGAGCATTCAGTACTTC. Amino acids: CASSLTVPSGGASIQYF. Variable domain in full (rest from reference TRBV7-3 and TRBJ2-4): GAGVSQTPSNKVTEKGKYVELRCDPISGHTALYWYRQSLGQGPEFLIYFQGTGAADDSGLPNDRFFAVRPEGSVSTLKIQRTERGDSAVYLCASSLTVPSGGASIQYFGAGTRLSVL.

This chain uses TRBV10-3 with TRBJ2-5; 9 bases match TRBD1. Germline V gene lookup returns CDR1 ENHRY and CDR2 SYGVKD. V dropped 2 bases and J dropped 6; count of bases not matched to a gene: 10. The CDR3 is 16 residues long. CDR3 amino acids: CAISEPGTGTKQTQYF. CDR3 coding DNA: TGTGCCATCAGTGAGCCGGGGACAGGGACGAAGCAGACCCAGTACTTC.

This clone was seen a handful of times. CDR3 coding DNA: TGTGCCAGTACCGGGACAGGGGGCAATCAGCCCCAGCATTTT. The encoded protein is CASTGTGGNQPQHF. The chain links TRBV19 to TRBJ1-5; TRBD1 matches at 10 bases. The length of the CDR3 is 14 residues. Germline lookup yields CDR1 LNHDA and CDR2 SQIVND (reference sequence). After removal of 7 bases from V and 2 bases from J, the junction contained 2 bases not matched to a gene.

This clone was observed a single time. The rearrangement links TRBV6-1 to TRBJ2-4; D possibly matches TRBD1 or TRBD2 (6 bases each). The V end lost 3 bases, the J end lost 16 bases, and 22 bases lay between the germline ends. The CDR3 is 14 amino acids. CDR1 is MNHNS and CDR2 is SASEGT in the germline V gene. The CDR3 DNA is TGTGCCAGCAGTGATATCAACAGGGCCGGGAGCGGATACTTC. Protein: CASSDINRAGSGYF.

CDR3 protein: CASSLRAGGNGGELFF. The CDR3 region has the DNA TGTGCCAGCAGCTTAAGGGCAGGGGGCAATGGCGGGGAGCTGTTTTTT. The chain has TRBV7-2 and TRBJ2-2; TRBD1 agrees at 8 bases. CDR3 length: 16 residues. V was pared by 2 bases and J by 7 bases, with 9 bases of the junction left unmatched. Germline CDR1 is SGHTA and CDR2 is FQGNSA.

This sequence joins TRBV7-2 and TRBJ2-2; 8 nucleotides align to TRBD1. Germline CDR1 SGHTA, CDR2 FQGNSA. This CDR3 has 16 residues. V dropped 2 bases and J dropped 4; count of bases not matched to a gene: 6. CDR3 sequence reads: CASSLWPGGFTGELFF. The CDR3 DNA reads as TGTGCCAGCAGCTTATGGCCAGGGGGCTTCACCGGGGAGCTGTTTTTT.

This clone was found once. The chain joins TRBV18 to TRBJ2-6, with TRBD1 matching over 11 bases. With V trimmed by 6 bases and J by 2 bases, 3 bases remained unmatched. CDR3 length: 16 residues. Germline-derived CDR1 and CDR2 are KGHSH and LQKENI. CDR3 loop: CASSRDRGTGANVLTF. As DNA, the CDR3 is TGTGCCAGCTCTCGGGACAGGGGGACTGGGGCCAACGTCCTGACTTTC. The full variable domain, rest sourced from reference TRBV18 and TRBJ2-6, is NAGVMQNPRHLVRRRGQEARLRCSPMKGHSHVYWYRQLPEEGLKFMVYLQKENIIDESGMPKERFSAEFPKEGPSILRIQQVVRGDSAAYFCASSRDRGTGANVLTFGAGSRLTVL.

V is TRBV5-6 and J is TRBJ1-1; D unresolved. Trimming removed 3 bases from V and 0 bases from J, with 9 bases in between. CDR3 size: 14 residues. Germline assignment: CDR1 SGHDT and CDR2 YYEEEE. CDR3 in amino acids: CASSWHKVNTEAFF. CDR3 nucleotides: TGTGCCAGCAGCTGGCACAAGGTGAACACTGAAGCTTTCTTT.

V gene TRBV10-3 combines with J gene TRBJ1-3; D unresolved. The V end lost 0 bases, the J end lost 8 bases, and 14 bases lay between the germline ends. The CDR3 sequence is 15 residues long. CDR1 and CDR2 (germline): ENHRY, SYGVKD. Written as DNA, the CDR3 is TGTGCCATCAGTGAGTCGGCCTGGGATTTAGACACCATATATTTT. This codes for CAISESAWDLDTIYF.

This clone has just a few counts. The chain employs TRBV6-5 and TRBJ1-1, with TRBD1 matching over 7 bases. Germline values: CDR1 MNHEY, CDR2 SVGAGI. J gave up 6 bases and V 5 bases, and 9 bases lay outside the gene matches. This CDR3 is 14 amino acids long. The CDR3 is CASSPSDRASEAFF. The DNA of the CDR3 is TGTGCCAGCAGTCCCTCCGACAGGGCGTCTGAAGCTTTCTTT.

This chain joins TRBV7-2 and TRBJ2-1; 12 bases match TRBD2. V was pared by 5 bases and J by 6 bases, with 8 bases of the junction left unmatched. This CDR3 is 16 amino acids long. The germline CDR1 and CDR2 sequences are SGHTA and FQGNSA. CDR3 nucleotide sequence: TGTGCCAGCAGCCCCATACTAGCGGGAGGTGGCAATGAGCAGTTCTTC. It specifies CASSPILAGGGNEQFF.

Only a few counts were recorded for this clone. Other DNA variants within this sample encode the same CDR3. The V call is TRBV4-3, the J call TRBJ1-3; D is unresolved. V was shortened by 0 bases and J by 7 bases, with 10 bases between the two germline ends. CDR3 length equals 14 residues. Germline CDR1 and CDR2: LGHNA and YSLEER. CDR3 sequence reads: CASSQDTSRNTIYF. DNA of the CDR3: TGCGCCAGCAGCCAAGATACTTCAAGGAACACCATATATTTT.

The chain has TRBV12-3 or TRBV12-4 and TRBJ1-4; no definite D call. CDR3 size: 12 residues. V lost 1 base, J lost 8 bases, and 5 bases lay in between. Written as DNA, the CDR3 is TGTGCCAGCAGTTTAGTCCGGGAAAAACTGTTTTTT. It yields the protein CASSLVREKLFF.

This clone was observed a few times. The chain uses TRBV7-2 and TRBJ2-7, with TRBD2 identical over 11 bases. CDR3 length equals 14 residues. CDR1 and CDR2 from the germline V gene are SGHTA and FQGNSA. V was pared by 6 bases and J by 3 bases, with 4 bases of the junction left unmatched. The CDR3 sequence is CASRAGTSGYEQYF. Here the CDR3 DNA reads TGTGCCAGCAGAGCCGGGACTAGCGGCTACGAGCAGTACTTC.

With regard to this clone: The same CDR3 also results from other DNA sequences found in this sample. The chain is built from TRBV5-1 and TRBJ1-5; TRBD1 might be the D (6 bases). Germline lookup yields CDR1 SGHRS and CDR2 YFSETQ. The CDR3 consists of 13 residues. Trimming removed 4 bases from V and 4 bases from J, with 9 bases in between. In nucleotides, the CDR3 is TGCGCCAGCAGCCTGGACAGTAATCAGCCCCAGCATTTT. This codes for CASSLDSNQPQHF.